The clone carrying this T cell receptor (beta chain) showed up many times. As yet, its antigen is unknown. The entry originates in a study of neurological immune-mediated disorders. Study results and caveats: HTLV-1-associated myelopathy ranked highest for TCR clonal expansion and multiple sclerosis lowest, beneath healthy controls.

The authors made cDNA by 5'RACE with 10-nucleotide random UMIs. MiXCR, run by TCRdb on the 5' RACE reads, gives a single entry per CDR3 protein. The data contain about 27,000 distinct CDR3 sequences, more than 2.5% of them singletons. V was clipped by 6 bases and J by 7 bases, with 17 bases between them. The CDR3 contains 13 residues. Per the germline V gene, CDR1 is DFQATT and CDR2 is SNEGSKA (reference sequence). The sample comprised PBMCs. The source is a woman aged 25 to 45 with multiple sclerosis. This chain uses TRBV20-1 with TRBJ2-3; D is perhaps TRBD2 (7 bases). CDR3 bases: TGCAGTGCCCGCCCGGGGGGCGGGAATACGCAGTATTTT. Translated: CSARPGGGNTQYF.